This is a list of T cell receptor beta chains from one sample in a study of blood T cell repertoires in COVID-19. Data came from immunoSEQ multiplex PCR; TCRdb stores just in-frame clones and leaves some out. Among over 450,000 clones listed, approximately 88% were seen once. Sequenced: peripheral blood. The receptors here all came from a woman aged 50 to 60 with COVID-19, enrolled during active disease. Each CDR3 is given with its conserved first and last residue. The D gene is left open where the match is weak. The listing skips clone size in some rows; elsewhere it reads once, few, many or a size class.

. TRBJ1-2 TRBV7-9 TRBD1 TGTGCCAGCAGCTTAAAGGGGGCAGCTAACTATGGCTACACCTTC CASSLKGAANYGYTF
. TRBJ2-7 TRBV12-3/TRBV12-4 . TGTGCCAGCAGAGCGGGCCAGGGTTACGAGCAGTACTTC CASRAGQGYEQYF
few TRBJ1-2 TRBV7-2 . TGTGCCAGCAGCTTAGATTCAGAATCAATTGCGGACTATGGCTACACCTTC CASSLDSESIADYGYTF
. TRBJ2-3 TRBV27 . TGTGCCAGCAGTTTCGCTCAGGGGAGGGGCACAGATACGCAGTATTTT CASSFAQGRGTDTQYF
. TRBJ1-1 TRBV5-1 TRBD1 TGCGCCAGCAGCCCAGGACAGGGGGTGCCTGAAGCTTTCTTT CASSPGQGVPEAFF
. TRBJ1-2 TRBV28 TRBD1 TGTGCCAGCAGTTATGGACAGGGGGGCTATGGCTACACCTTC CASSYGQGGYGYTF
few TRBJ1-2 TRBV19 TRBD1 TGTGCCAGTAGTCCCATGGTTTCCCGGGACAGGGGCGACTATGGCTACACCTTC CASSPMVSRDRGDYGYTF
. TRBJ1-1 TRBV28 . TGTGCCAGCATCAGGGCCCCCGGCACTGAAGCTTTCTTT CASIRAPGTEAFF
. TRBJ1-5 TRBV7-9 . TGTGCCAGCAGCCGGGGGGGAGATCAGCCCCAGCATTTT CASSRGGDQPQHF
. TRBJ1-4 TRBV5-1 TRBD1 TGCGCCAGCAGCTTGGCCGGACAGGGGAGTGAAAAACTGTTTTTT CASSLAGQGSEKLFF
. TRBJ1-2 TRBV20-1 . TGCAGTGCCCCCTGGGGCGGCTACACCTTC CSAPWGGYTF
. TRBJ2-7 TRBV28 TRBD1 TGTGCCAGCAGTTTTACGGGACAGGAATACGAGCAGTACTTC CASSFTGQEYEQYF
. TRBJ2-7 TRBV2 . TGTGCCAGCAAGGTTGGGGAGTTTTCCTACGAGCAGTACTTC CASKVGEFSYEQYF
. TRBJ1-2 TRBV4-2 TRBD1 TGTGCCAGCAGCCAAGGACCACCAGGGGGCGGCTATGGCTACACCTTC CASSQGPPGGGYGYTF
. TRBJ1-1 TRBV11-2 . TGTGCCAGCAGACTAGGGGCGGGGCGGAACACTGAAGCTTTCTTT CASRLGAGRNTEAFF
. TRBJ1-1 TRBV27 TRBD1 TGTGCCAGCAGGCCGACAGGGGGTAGGACTGAAGCTTTCTTT CASRPTGGRTEAFF
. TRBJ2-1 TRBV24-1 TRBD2 TGTGCCACCAGTGACCTTAGCGGGGCCATGAACAATGAGCAGTTCTTC CATSDLSGAMNNEQFF
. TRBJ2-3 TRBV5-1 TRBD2 TGCGCCAGCAGCTTGGGACTAGCGGGAGGACCAGATACGCAGTATTTT CASSLGLAGGPDTQYF
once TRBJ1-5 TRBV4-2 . TGTGCCAGCAGCCTCGGGGGGGATAATCAGCCCCAGCATTTT CASSLGGDNQPQHF
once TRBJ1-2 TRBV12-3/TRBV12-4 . TGTGCCAGCGGGGGGAGTTTAGACTATGGCTACACCTTC CASGGSLDYGYTF
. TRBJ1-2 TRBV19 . TGTGCCAGTAGTCGACAGGATACAGCTAACTATGGCTACACCTTC CASSRQDTANYGYTF
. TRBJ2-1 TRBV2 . TGTGCCAGCAGTTCCGTGTACAATGAGCAGTTCTTC CASSSVYNEQFF
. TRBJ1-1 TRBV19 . TGTGCCAGTAGGAACACAGCCTACACTGAAGCTTTCTTT CASRNTAYTEAFF
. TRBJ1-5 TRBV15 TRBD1 TGTGCCACCAGCAGAGCACAGGGGACTCAGCCCCAGCATTTT CATSRAQGTQPQHF
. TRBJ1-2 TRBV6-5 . TGTGCCAGCAGTTACTCGTTAGGGTTCCGGGGTCATGGCTACACCTTC CASSYSLGFRGHGYTF
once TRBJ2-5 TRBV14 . TGTGCCAGCAGCCACTATGAAAAAGAGACCCAGTACTTC CASSHYEKETQYF
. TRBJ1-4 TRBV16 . TGTGCCAGCAGCCAATTCCACGGGACACTAATGAAAAAACTGTTTTTT CASSQFHGTLMKKLFF
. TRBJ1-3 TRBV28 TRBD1 TGTGCCAGCCGGGGACAGGGGCTTGTGTTGGACACCATATATTTT CASRGQGLVLDTIYF
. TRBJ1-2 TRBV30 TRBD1 TGTGCCTGGAGGGGACAGGGAAGCTATGGCTACACCTTC CAWRGQGSYGYTF
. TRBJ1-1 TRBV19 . TGTGCCAGTAGGATACAGGGTAGCGGTGAAGCTTTCTTT CASRIQGSGEAFF
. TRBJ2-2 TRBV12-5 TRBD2 TGTGCTAGTGGCCGGTACACTAGCGGGGGTGGGGAGCTGTTTTTT CASGRYTSGGGELFF
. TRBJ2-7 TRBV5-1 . TGCGCCAGCAGCGTCGGACAGCCTCAGAGGTACGAGCAGTACTTC CASSVGQPQRYEQYF
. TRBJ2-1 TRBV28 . TGTGCCAGCAGTCTGGCGGCGGGACTCAATGAGCAGTTCTTC CASSLAAGLNEQFF
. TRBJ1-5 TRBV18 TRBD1 TGTGCCAGCTCACCACGACAGGGGGTTACCAATCAGCCCCAGCATTTT CASSPRQGVTNQPQHF
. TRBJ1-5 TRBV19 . TGTGCCAGTAGTCCTCGACATTGGACAGATCAATCAGAGCCCCAGCATTTT CASSPRHWTDQSEPQHF